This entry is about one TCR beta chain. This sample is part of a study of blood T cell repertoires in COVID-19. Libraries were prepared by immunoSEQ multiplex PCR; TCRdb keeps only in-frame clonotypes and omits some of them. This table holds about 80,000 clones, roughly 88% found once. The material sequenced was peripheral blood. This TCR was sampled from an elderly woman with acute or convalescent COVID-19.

In DNA, the CDR3 is TGTGCCAGCAGCTTAGATCTCACCGGGGAGCTGTTTTTT. Amino acids: CASSLDLTGELFF. The chain recombines TRBV11-3 with TRBJ2-2; the D is unclear. CDR3 length equals 13 residues. V dropped 0 bases and J dropped 4 bases, with 3 bases sitting between them. Germline V gene sequence: CDR1 SGHNT, CDR2 YENEEA.